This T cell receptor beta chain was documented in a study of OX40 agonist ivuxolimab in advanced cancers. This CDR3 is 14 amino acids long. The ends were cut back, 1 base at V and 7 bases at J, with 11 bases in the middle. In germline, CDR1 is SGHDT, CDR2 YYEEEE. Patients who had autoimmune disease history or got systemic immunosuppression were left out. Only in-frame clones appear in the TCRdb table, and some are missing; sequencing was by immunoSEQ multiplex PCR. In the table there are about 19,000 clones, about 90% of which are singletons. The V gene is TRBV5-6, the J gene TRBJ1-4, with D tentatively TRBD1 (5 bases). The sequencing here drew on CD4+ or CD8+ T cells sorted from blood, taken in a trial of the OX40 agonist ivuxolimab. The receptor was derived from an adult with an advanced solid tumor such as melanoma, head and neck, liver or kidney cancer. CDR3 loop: CASSLQGSGEKLFF. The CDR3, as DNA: TGTGCCAGCAGCTTGCAGGGATCGGGTGAAAAACTGTTTTTT.